This entry lists 16 T cell receptor beta chains sequenced from one sample in a study of response to subunit inactivated influenza vaccine. A single record per CDR3 protein comes from TCRdb applying MiXCR to the RT-PCR reads. The data contain about 610,000 distinct CDR3 sequences, 12% to 15% of them seen just once; the ten biggest clones take up approximately 12%. Sequencing used PBMCs from blood, obtained 11 to 12 days after vaccination. Receptors were obtained from a man aged 50 to 59 who received an inactivated influenza vaccine.

The table lists this clonotype with a few counts. The V call is TRBV6-5, the J call TRBJ2-1; D call uncertain. The CDR3 runs 12 residues. CDR1 is MNHEY and CDR2 is SVGAGI in the germline V gene. V was clipped by 7 bases and J by 9 bases, with 13 bases between them. The CDR3: CASTAWTREQFF. CDR3 in DNA: TGTGCCAGCACCGCGTGGACCCGTGAGCAGTTCTTC.

This clonotype was detected ten times or more. V gene TRBV15 combines with J gene TRBJ1-5; D remains ambiguous. The V and J ends lost 0 bases and 6 bases respectively, with 12 bases between them. Germline V lookup: CDR1 LNHNV, CDR2 YYDKDF (reference sequence). The CDR3 length is 15 residues. CDR3 in amino acids: CATSRDFDVGQPQHF. The CDR3 nucleotides are TGTGCCACCAGCAGAGATTTCGATGTGGGTCAGCCCCAGCATTTT.

This clonotype was detected many times. The chain joins TRBV14 to TRBJ2-5, with TRBD1 as a possible D gene (6 bases). V was clipped by 3 bases and J by 4 bases, with 15 bases between them. Germline-derived CDR1 and CDR2 are SGHDN and FVKESK. The CDR3 extends over 15 amino acids. DNA of the CDR3: TGTGCCAGCAGCCAGTTGGGGGCCCAGGGAGAGACCCAGTACTTC. This codes for CASSQLGAQGETQYF.

This chain links TRBV7-9 with TRBJ2-3; D may correspond to TRBD1 or TRBD2 (5 bases each). CDR1 is SEHNR and CDR2 is FQNEAQ in the germline V gene (reference sequence). Trimming pared 1 base from V and 5 bases from J, leaving 13 bases between. This CDR3 has 15 residues. In nucleotides, the CDR3 is TGTGCCAGCAGCTTAGGTGGGGCCCGGGGAGATACGCAGTATTTT. It encodes CASSLGGARGDTQYF. The variable domain in full, with the rest retrieved from reference TRBV7-9 and TRBJ2-3, is DTGVSQNPRHKITKRGQNVTFRCDPISEHNRLYWYRQTLGQGPEFLTYFQNEAQLEKSRLLSDRFSAERPKGSFSTLEIQRTEQGDSAMYLCASSLGGARGDTQYFGPGTRLTVL.

V and J are TRBV6-1 and TRBJ2-1; 14 nucleotides align to TRBD2. The germline CDR1 and CDR2 sequences are MNHNS and SASEGT. V shed 5 bases, J shed 5 bases, and the junction held 2 bases outside the gene matches. The CDR3 contains 15 residues. CDR3: CASSKGLAGDNEQFF. The CDR3 DNA reads as TGTGCCAGCAGTAAGGGACTAGCGGGAGACAATGAGCAGTTCTTC.

This clonotype was seen only a few times. V is TRBV7-9 and J is TRBJ1-2; tentative D call: TRBD1 (5 bases). The CDR3 runs 14 residues. Trimming took 1 base from V and 4 from J, leaving 10 bases between them. The germline V gene has CDR1 SEHNR and CDR2 FQNEAQ (reference sequence). The CDR3 loop is CASSLGQSRYGYTF. CDR3 DNA sequence: TGTGCCAGCAGCTTAGGACAGTCCCGCTATGGCTACACCTTC.

This clonotype was seen more than once but under ten times. CDR3 DNA sequence: TGTGCCAGCTCCAGAGGGAGGGGGGAAAAACTGTTTTTT. As protein: CASSRGRGEKLFF. The chain is built from TRBV7-3 and TRBJ1-4; maybe TRBD1 (6 bases). Trimming cost V 8 bases and J 8 bases, with 15 bases left between them. Germline V CDR1 and CDR2: SGHTA, FQGTGA. The CDR3 contains 13 residues.

The chain employs TRBV7-2 and TRBJ1-4; D not certain. The CDR3 runs to 13 residues. V gave up 3 bases and J gave up 5 bases, with 7 bases separating them. The germline gives CDR1 SGHTA, CDR2 FQGNSA. CDR3 amino acids: CASSFFGNEKLFF. DNA of the CDR3: TGTGCCAGCAGCTTCTTCGGAAATGAAAAACTGTTTTTT.

The chain employs TRBV7-8 and TRBJ1-6; no firm D call. The V end lost 5 bases, the J end lost 6 bases, and 23 bases lay between the germline ends. The germline V gene encodes CDR1 SGHVS and CDR2 FQNEAQ. There are 18 residues in the CDR3. The chain's CDR3 is CASSQRGGNGLINSPLHF. Written as DNA, the CDR3 is TGTGCCAGCAGCCAACGGGGAGGGAACGGACTGATTAATTCACCCCTCCACTTT.

This clonotype was found a few times. This chain uses TRBV7-2 with TRBJ2-1; D is uncertain. Between the trimmed V and J ends, which lost 2 bases and 1 base, there was a span of 9 bases. CDR3 length: 15 residues. Germline V gives CDR1 SGHTA, CDR2 FQGNSA. DNA for the CDR3: TGTGCCAGCAGCTTAATGAGTGCTTCCTACAATGAGCAGTTCTTC. It is translated as CASSLMSASYNEQFF.

This clonotype has only one observation. This may arise from a read error, as a much more abundant clone is one base away. The J gene is TRBJ2-2, the V gene TRBV5-1, with D unclear. Germline CDR1 is SGHRS and CDR2 is YFSETQ. The CDR3 is made up of 14 amino acids. The CDR3 sequence: CARSLDLNTGELFF. The DNA of the CDR3 is TGCGCCAGAAGCTTAGACTTGAACACCGGGGAGCTGTTTTTT.

This clonotype appeared a few times. The rearrangement links TRBV18 to TRBJ2-3; maybe TRBD2 (5 bases). Germline V CDR1 and CDR2: KGHSH, LQKENI. V lost 3 bases, J lost 6 bases, and 10 bases lay in between. CDR3 size: 13 residues. The CDR3 nucleotides read TGTGCCAGCTCACCGGAAGGAGGCGATACGCAGTATTTT. Translation: CASSPEGGDTQYF.

The chain combines TRBV5-1 with TRBJ2-1; 13 bases line up with TRBD2. Germline-derived CDR1 and CDR2 are SGHRS and YFSETQ. The CDR3 consists of 15 residues. J was trimmed by 7 bases and V by 5 bases; bases with no gene match: 6. In DNA form, the CDR3 reads TGCGCCAGCAGAGCCGGGACTAGCGGGACGAATGAGCAGTTCTTC. This translates into CASRAGTSGTNEQFF.

The chain uses TRBV5-6 and TRBJ2-7, with unresolved D. Germline loops: CDR1 SGHDT, CDR2 YYEEEE. This CDR3 contains 15 residues. Trimming removed 4 bases at V and 5 bases at J, with 19 bases between. DNA of the CDR3: TGTGCCAGCAGCCTAGGGTGGCAGAGGACCCACGAGCAGTACTTC. It encodes CASSLGWQRTHEQYF.

The chain carries TRBV7-9 and TRBJ2-7; tentative D call: TRBD1 (6 bases). Germline CDR1 and CDR2: SEHNR and FQNEAQ (reference sequence). With 1 base removed from V and 10 bases from J, the gap between germline ends came to 14 bases. This CDR3 has 13 residues. CDR3 sequence (DNA): TGTGCCAGCAGCTTAGGGACAGCGCGAAAACAGTACTTC. Translated, it gives CASSLGTARKQYF.

The chain is built from TRBV7-8 and TRBJ2-2; D remains unclear. The CDR3 length is 16 residues. Trimming cost V 2 bases and J 6 bases, with 16 bases left between them. The germline CDR1 and CDR2 sequences are SGHVS and FQNEAQ. Here the CDR3 DNA reads TGTGCCAGCAGCTTAATGGGGTCGGCCGTGGCCGGGGAGCTGTTTTTT. Protein product: CASSLMGSAVAGELFF. Together with reference TRBV7-8 and TRBJ2-2, the CDR3 gives the full variable domain: GAGVSQSPRYKVAKRGQDVALRCDPISGHVSLFWYQQALGQGPEFLTYFQNEAQLDKSGLPSDRFFAERPEGSVSTLKIQRTQQEDSAVYLCASSLMGSAVAGELFFGEGSRLTVL.